The rows below give T cell receptor beta chains drawn from one sample of a study of T cell responses to AZD1222 COVID-19 vaccine. Here immunoSEQ multiplex PCR was the method, and the copy in TCRdb shows in-frame clones only, minus some. The repertoire holds approximately 140,000 clones, roughly 89% seen once, with roughly 7.5% in the top ten. The specimen was peripheral blood, collected 28 days after the second dose of the MenACWY control vaccine. These receptor sequences come from an adult who received the MenACWY meningococcal vaccine as a control. Each CDR3 is given with its conserved first and last residue. D genes are given only for firm matches. Expanded clones get a size class; other rows say once, few or many, or leave the size out.

CASSSPSTGTGYEQYF TGTGCCAGCAGCTCCCCCTCAACCGGGACAGGGTACGAGCAGTACTTC - TRBJ2-7 TRBD1 TRBV7-2
CASERELETQYF TGTGCCAGCGAGCGGGAGTTAGAGACCCAGTACTTC - TRBJ2-5 TRBD2 TRBV25-1
CASSLTDTQYF TGCGCCAGCAGCTTGACAGATACGCAGTATTTT - TRBJ2-3 - TRBV5-1
CASSSTMRAGTTDTQYF TGTGCCAGCAGCTCCACGATGCGGGCAGGGACCACAGATACGCAGTATTTT - TRBJ2-3 - TRBV5-6
CASSISTNTGELFF TGTGCCAGTAGTATTTCTACGAACACCGGGGAGCTGTTTTTT - TRBJ2-2 - TRBV19
CASSLAAGYGTGELFF TGTGCCAGCAGCTTGGCGGCAGGGTATGGGACCGGGGAGCTGTTTTTT - TRBJ2-2 - TRBV7-3
CASSQTARDAEAFF TGCGCCAGCAGCCAAACGGCCAGGGATGCTGAAGCTTTCTTT - TRBJ1-1 - TRBV4-3
CASISPGVTEAFF TGTGCCAGCATCTCTCCTGGGGTCACTGAAGCTTTCTTT - TRBJ1-1 - TRBV28
CASSPPSRGGNNEQFF TGTGCCAGCTCACCACCGTCAAGGGGCGGGAACAATGAGCAGTTCTTC - TRBJ2-1 - TRBV18
CASMKTGIADTQYF TGTGCCAGCATGAAAACGGGAATAGCAGATACGCAGTATTTT - TRBJ2-3 - TRBV2
CASSSSSYGYTF TGTGCCAGCAGTTCTTCATCCTATGGCTACACCTTC - TRBJ1-2 - TRBV6-5
CASSESGRAWSDTQYF TGTGCCAGCAGTGAAAGCGGGAGGGCCTGGTCAGATACGCAGTATTTT - TRBJ2-3 TRBD2 TRBV28
CASSLVSGGDTQYF TGTGCCAGCAGCTTAGTCTCCGGGGGGGATACGCAGTATTTT - TRBJ2-3 TRBD2 TRBV7-2
CASSHWTPNTGELFF TGCGCCAGCAGTCATTGGACACCGAACACCGGGGAGCTGTTTTTT - TRBJ2-2 - TRBV23-1
CASSQPGTGAEQYF TGTGCCAGCAGTCAACCGGGGACAGGGGCCGAGCAGTACTTC - TRBJ2-7 TRBD1 TRBV5-6
CASSVLRTDTDTQYF TGTGCCAGCAGCGTACTAAGGACAGACACAGATACGCAGTATTTT - TRBJ2-3 - TRBV9
CAISGDRGNQPQHF TGTGCCATCAGTGGGGACAGGGGGAATCAGCCCCAGCATTTT - TRBJ1-5 TRBD1 TRBV10-3
CASSIHGPSYGYTF TGTGCCAGTAGTATTCACGGGCCTTCCTATGGCTACACCTTC - TRBJ1-2 - TRBV19
CASSDRVQETQYF TGTGCCAGCTCAGACAGGGTCCAAGAGACCCAGTACTTC - TRBJ2-5 TRBD1 TRBV18
CASSLGQLAFGNTIYF TGTGCCAGCAGTCTAGGCCAACTTGCCTTCGGAAACACCATATATTTT - TRBJ1-3 - TRBV28
CASSLDLAGAETQYF TGCGCCAGCAGCTTGGACCTAGCGGGAGCCGAGACCCAGTACTTC once TRBJ2-5 TRBD2 TRBV5-1
CASSFSVNQPQHF TGTGCCAGCAGCTTTTCAGTAAATCAGCCCCAGCATTTT - TRBJ1-5 - TRBV7-2